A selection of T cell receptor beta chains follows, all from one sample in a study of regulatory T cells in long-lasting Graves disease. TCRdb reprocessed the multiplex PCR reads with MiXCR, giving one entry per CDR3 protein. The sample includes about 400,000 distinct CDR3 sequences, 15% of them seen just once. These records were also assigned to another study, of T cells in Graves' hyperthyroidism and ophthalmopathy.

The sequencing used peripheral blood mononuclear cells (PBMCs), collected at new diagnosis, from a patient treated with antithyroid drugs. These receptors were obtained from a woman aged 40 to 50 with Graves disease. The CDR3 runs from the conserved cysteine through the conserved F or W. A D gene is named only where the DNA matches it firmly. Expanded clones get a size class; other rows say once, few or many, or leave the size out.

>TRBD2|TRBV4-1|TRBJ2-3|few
CASSGPGLAVTDTQYF
TGCGCCAGCAGCGGACCGGGACTAGCGGTTACAGATACGCAGTATTTT
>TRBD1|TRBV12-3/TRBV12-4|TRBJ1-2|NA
CASSFLDRDYGYTF
TGTGCCAGCAGCTTTCTCGACAGGGACTATGGCTACACCTTC
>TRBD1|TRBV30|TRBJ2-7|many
CAWTTGAYEQYF
TGTGCCTGGACGACAGGGGCCTACGAGCAGTACTTC
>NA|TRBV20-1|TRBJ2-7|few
CNASLGVNEQYF
TGCAATGCTAGCCTCGGGGTTAATGAGCAGTACTTC
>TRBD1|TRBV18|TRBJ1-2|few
CASSRTGGSGYGYTF
TGTGCCAGCTCACGGACAGGGGGATCGGGCTATGGCTACACCTTC
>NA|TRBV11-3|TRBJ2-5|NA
CASSLERRVSYRDTQYF
TGTGCCAGCAGCTTAGAGCGAAGGGTCAGCTACCGAGACACCCAGTACTTC
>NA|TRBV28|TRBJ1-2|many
CASSRVSGAGAYGYTF
TGTGCCAGCAGCCGTGTCTCAGGGGCGGGGGCCTATGGCTACACCTTC
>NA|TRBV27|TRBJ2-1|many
CASTPTGLDEQFF
TGTGCCAGCACCCCGACAGGTTTGGATGAGCAGTTCTTC
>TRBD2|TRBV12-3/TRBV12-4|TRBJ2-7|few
CASRRGGVGKYEQYF
TGTGCCAGCAGGCGGGGGGGAGTGGGAAAGTACGAGCAGTACTTC
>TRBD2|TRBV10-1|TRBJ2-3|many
CASNHGAGKEDTQYF
TGCGCCAGCAATCACGGAGCGGGAAAGGAAGATACGCAGTATTTT
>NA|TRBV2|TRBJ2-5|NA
CASRRTEAETQYF
TGTGCCAGCAGGAGGACAGAAGCAGAGACCCAGTACTTC
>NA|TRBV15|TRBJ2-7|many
CATSRAGTPSWEQYF
TGTGCCACCAGCAGAGCCGGGACACCCTCTTGGGAGCAGTACTTC
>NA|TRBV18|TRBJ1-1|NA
CASSPLPTVKGEAFF
TGTGCCAGCTCACCTTTACCCACGGTGAAGGGTGAAGCTTTCTTT
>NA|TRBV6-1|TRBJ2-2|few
CASSPKTTSGISGELFF
TGTGCCAGCAGCCCCAAGACTACAAGCGGAATCTCCGGGGAGCTGTTTTTT
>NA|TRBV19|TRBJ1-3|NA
CASSMEGSSGNTIYF
TGTGCCAGTAGTATGGAGGGAAGCTCTGGAAACACCATATATTTT
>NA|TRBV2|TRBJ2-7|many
CASSEVAAYEQYF
TGTGCCAGCAGTGAAGTAGCGGCCTACGAGCAGTACTTC
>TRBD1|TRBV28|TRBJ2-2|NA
CASRPGGEGSGELFF
TGTGCCAGCAGGCCAGGGGGCGAGGGTTCCGGGGAGCTGTTTTTT
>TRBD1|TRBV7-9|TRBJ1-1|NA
CASSQRTGKLTEAFF
TGTGCCAGCAGCCAACGGACAGGGAAGTTAACTGAAGCTTTCTTT
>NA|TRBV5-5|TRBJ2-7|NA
CASSVRQSYEKYF
TGTGCCAGCAGTGTCCGGCAAAGCTACGAGAAGTACTTC
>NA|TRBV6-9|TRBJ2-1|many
CASSYSRDEQFF
TGTGCCAGCAGTTATTCGAGAGATGAGCAGTTCTTC
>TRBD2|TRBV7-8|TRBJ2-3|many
CASSRRLAETTDTQYF
TGTGCCAGCAGCCGACGACTAGCAGAAACCACAGATACGCAGTATTTT
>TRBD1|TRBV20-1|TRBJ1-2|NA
CSARGDSKHYGYTF
TGCAGTGCTAGAGGGGACAGCAAGCACTATGGCTACACCTTC
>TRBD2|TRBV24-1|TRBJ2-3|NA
CATSDPGASGGDTQYF
TGTGCCACCAGTGATCCCGGGGCTAGCGGGGGAGATACGCAGTATTTT
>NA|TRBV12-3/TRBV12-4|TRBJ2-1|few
CASSPEAPRDEQFF
TGTGCCAGCAGCCCCGAGGCCCCTAGGGATGAGCAGTTCTTC
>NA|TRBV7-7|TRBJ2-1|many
CASSKDGGEQFF
TGTGCTAGCAGCAAAGACGGGGGTGAGCAGTTCTTC
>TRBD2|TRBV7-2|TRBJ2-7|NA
CASRVTGGTYEQYF
TGTGCCAGCAGAGTAACGGGAGGAACCTACGAGCAGTACTTC
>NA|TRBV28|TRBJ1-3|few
CASSLGDFSGNTIYF
TGTGCCAGCAGTTTGGGGGACTTCTCTGGAAACACCATATATTTT
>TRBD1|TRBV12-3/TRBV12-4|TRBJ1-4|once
CASSLRDRGHSTNEKLFF
TGTGCCAGCAGTTTACGGGACAGGGGCCACTCAACTAATGAAAAACTGTTTTTT
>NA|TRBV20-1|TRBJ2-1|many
CSASTSDALNEQFF
TGCAGTGCTTCGACTAGTGATGCTTTAAATGAGCAGTTCTTC
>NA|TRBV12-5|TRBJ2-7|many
CASGSQGRTAYEQYF
TGTGCTAGTGGCTCCCAAGGACGGACGGCCTACGAGCAGTACTTC
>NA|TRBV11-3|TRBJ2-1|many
CASSPKRSSYNEQFF
TGTGCCAGCAGCCCCAAGCGGAGCTCCTACAATGAGCAGTTCTTC
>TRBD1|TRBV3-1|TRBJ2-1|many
CASSPAGTGRNEQFF
TGTGCCAGCAGCCCCGCCGGGACAGGGAGGAATGAGCAGTTCTTC
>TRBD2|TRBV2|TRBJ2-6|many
CASSEALRGDGANVLTF
TGTGCCAGCAGTGAAGCGCTCCGGGGGGACGGGGCCAACGTCCTGACTTTC